This T cell receptor beta chain was obtained from a study of blood T cell repertoires in COVID-19. Study-level information: In each case, the material was cDNA or gDNA derived from T cells, B-cell-depleted T cells, or PBMCs.

Measured with immunoSEQ multiplex PCR; TCRdb has only the in-frame clones, and not every one. The profile covers 250,000 or so clones, with roughly 88% appearing a single time and 2.5% to 3.5% taken by the ten largest. Per the germline V gene, CDR1 is SGHVS and CDR2 is FNYEAQ. Trimming took 6 bases from V and 4 from J, leaving 15 bases between them. The CDR3 contains 14 residues. Sequencing used peripheral blood. This TCR derives from a woman between 25 and 40 years old with active or convalescent COVID-19. The chain recombines TRBV7-6 with TRBJ1-1; no firm D call. The CDR3 nucleotides are TGTGCCAGCAGTCGAGGTGGAGGGAGCACTGAAGCTTTCTTT. It translates to CASSRGGGSTEAFF.